These 32 T cell receptor beta chains originate from one sample sequenced in a study of a mutant IDH1 vaccine in newly diagnosed glioma. Assay used: immunoSEQ multiplex PCR; TCRdb lists only in-frame clones, some missing. Of 40,000 or so clones listed, roughly 84% were seen once; the top ten hold over 2%. No antigen is known for these receptors. Time point in this sample: week 11, during vaccination. Every vaccination contained 300 ug of the mutant IDH1 20-mer peptide and was paired with topical imiquimod. Source: PBMCs, taken from a glioma patient whose treatment included an IDH1 peptide vaccine. These receptors all come from a man between 40 and 49 years old with glioma.

V gene TRBV19 combines with J gene TRBJ1-1; D gene ambiguous. The V gene lost 4 bases and the J gene lost 4 bases, with 4 bases spanning the gap. The length of the CDR3 is 11 residues. The germline gives CDR1 LNHDA, CDR2 SQIVND (reference sequence). CDR3 in amino acids: CASSRGTEAFF. CDR3 sequence (DNA): TGTGCCAGTAGTAGGGGCACTGAAGCTTTCTTT.

This chain connects TRBV5-1 to TRBJ1-3; D perhaps matches TRBD1 (5 bases). The V and J ends lost 0 bases and 11 bases respectively, with 12 bases between them. The germline gives CDR1 SGHRS, CDR2 YFSETQ. This CDR3 has 13 amino acids. The CDR3 region is CASSLVVGHSIYF. The CDR3, as DNA: TGCGCCAGCAGCTTGGTGGTCGGACACTCCATATATTTT.

The chain is built from TRBV11-2 and TRBJ2-1; D may be TRBD1 (5 bases). V lost 2 bases and J lost 12, with 14 bases in between. The germline CDR1 and CDR2 sequences are SGHAT and FQNNGV. This CDR3 has 13 amino acids. The CDR3 loop reads CASSLLRDSLQFF. The CDR3 DNA sequence: TGTGCCAGCAGCTTACTCAGAGACAGCTTGCAGTTCTTC.

The rearrangement links TRBV27 to TRBJ2-5; D unclear. CDR3 length: 13 residues. Trimming stripped 2 bases from V and 5 bases from J, with 9 bases between. Germline lookup yields CDR1 MNHEY and CDR2 SMNVEV (reference sequence). The CDR3 DNA is TGTGCCAGCAGTTTAGGCGGTTGGGAGACCCAGTACTTC. As protein: CASSLGGWETQYF.

This clone was picked up one time. The CDR3 protein is CASSFLTGGRDYGYTF. For the CDR3, the DNA is TGTGCCAGCAGCTTCCTAACAGGGGGCAGGGACTATGGCTACACCTTC. J is TRBJ1-2 and V is TRBV7-2; 9 bases fit TRBD1. V was pared by 3 bases and J by 3 bases, with 8 bases of the junction left unmatched. There are 16 residues in the CDR3. Germline V gene sequence: CDR1 SGHTA, CDR2 FQGNSA.

This clone showed up just a few times. The chain carries TRBV12-5 and TRBJ2-2; a weak D match, TRBD2 (6 bases). Germline-derived CDR1 and CDR2 are LGHNT and FRNRAP. The V end was cut by 4 bases, the J end by 9 bases, with 12 bases between. The CDR3 loop spans 13 amino acids. The CDR3 loop reads CASGWEVGRELFF. Here the CDR3 DNA reads TGTGCTAGTGGTTGGGAGGTGGGCCGGGAGCTGTTTTTT.

The V and J genes are TRBV5-1 and TRBJ2-3; a weak D match, TRBD1 (5 bases). The CDR3 loop spans 13 amino acids. Germline CDR1 is SGHRS and CDR2 is YFSETQ. V was clipped by 4 bases and J by 3 bases, with 9 bases between them. The CDR3 nucleotides are TGCGCCAGCAGCACCCGACAGACAGATACGCAGTATTTT. Translation: CASSTRQTDTQYF.

The chain couples TRBV11-2 to TRBJ2-3; D gene ambiguous. The CDR3 consists of 12 residues. V was trimmed by 8 bases and J by 6 bases, leaving 12 bases between them. From germline, CDR1 is SGHAT and CDR2 FQNNGV. The CDR3 nucleotides are TGTGCCAGCGTCGACATGGGTGATACGCAGTATTTT. This codes for CASVDMGDTQYF.

Only one count was recorded for this clone. This sequence joins TRBV13 and TRBJ2-1; 9 nucleotides align to TRBD2. There are 17 residues in the CDR3. The germline V gene encodes CDR1 PRHDT and CDR2 FYEKMQ (reference sequence). J was trimmed by 0 bases and V by 8 bases; bases with no gene match: 11. The CDR3 is CASQMTSGLRSYNEQFF. Written as DNA, the CDR3 is TGTGCCAGCCAAATGACTAGCGGACTGCGCTCCTACAATGAGCAGTTCTTC.

In DNA, the CDR3 is TGCAGCGTCCCGACAGGGGCGAAGGGCTACACCTTC. This translates into CSVPTGAKGYTF. This rearrangement joins TRBV29-1 to TRBJ1-2; the match to TRBD1 covers 8 bases. Germline V gene sequence: CDR1 SQVTM, CDR2 ANQGSEA. The trim removed 6 bases at V and 8 bases at J, leaving 8 bases unmatched. CDR3 length: 12 amino acids.

In its sample, this clone was seen once. J is TRBJ2-1 and V is TRBV21-1; whether TRBD2, the table's D call, matches the DNA was not checked. TRBV21-1 is reported as a pseudogene. The CDR3 has 17 amino acids. CDR3 sequence (DNA): TGTGCCAGCAGCTGCCTAGGGGGGAGGGCAAACTACAATGAGCAGTTCTTC. This gives the protein CASSCLGGRANYNEQFF.

This clone occurred a few times. The chain joins TRBV19 to TRBJ1-1; D not certain. CDR3 length: 12 amino acids. The germline V gene has CDR1 LNHDA and CDR2 SQIVND (reference sequence). Trimming removed 8 bases at V and 11 bases at J, with 18 bases between. The CDR3 nucleotides read TGTGCCAGTGTCTCATTTCCCTCGGAGGCTTTCTTT. The encoded protein is CASVSFPSEAFF.

V gene TRBV11-2 combines with J gene TRBJ1-5; D unclear. Germline V CDR1 and CDR2: SGHAT, FQNNGV. Deletions cut 3 bases from V and 3 bases from J, with 9 bases between. The CDR3 consists of 14 residues. The CDR3 reads CASSFPGNNQPQHF. The CDR3 nucleotides read TGTGCCAGCAGCTTTCCTGGCAACAATCAGCCCCAGCATTTT.

The chain links TRBV2 to TRBJ2-3; 16 nucleotides line up with TRBD2. The V gene end was trimmed by 3 bases and the J gene end by 3 bases; junction bases not matched to a gene: 3. The CDR3 totals 17 residues. Germline CDR1 SNHLY, CDR2 FYNNEI. The CDR3, as DNA: TGTGCCAGCAGTGAGGGGACTAGCGGGAGGGCGACAGATACGCAGTATTTT. This encodes CASSEGTSGRATDTQYF.

This rearrangement joins TRBV6-1 to TRBJ1-2; a possible D gene is TRBD1 (6 bases). Looked up from germline, CDR1 is MNHNS and CDR2 is SASEGT. V gave up 10 bases and J gave up 7 bases, with 19 bases separating them. The CDR3 loop spans 13 amino acids. The CDR3 DNA reads TGTGCCACAACACAAGGGGGGAATGGTGGCTACACCTTC. As protein: CATTQGGNGGYTF.

This clone was detected once. V is TRBV5-1 and J is TRBJ2-5; possibly TRBD2 for D (6 bases). The V and J ends lost 3 bases and 0 bases respectively, with 18 bases between them. The germline V gene encodes CDR1 SGHRS and CDR2 YFSETQ. The CDR3 runs to 17 residues. The CDR3 loop reads CASSSRWGGEYQETQYF. The CDR3 DNA follows: TGCGCCAGCAGCTCACGATGGGGCGGGGAGTACCAAGAGACCCAGTACTTC.

The chain links TRBV10-2 to TRBJ2-2; D is possibly TRBD1 or TRBD2 (5 bases each). The CDR3 spans 15 residues. Germline V gene lookup returns CDR1 WSHSY and CDR2 SAAADI. Trimming removed 0 bases from V and 6 bases from J, with 11 bases in between. The CDR3 protein is CASSESGVGAGELFF. Written as DNA, the CDR3 is TGCGCCAGCAGTGAGTCCGGGGTGGGGGCCGGGGAGCTGTTTTTT.

V and J are TRBV7-2 and TRBJ1-5; 11 bases line up with TRBD1. The V segment lost 5 bases and the J segment 5 bases; nucleotides outside the gene matches: 8. Germline CDR1 SGHTA, CDR2 FQGNSA. CDR3 length equals 16 residues. CDR3 in amino acids: CASSPGTGGTHQPQHF. The CDR3, as DNA: TGTGCCAGCAGCCCCGGGACAGGGGGTACTCATCAGCCCCAGCATTTT.

V and J are TRBV5-1 and TRBJ2-5, with a possible D match to TRBD1 (5 bases). The CDR3 runs to 14 residues. V was pared by 0 bases and J by 3 bases, with 9 bases between. Germline assignment: CDR1 SGHRS and CDR2 YFSETQ. The CDR3 spells CASSLGQSEETQYF. CDR3 coding DNA: TGCGCCAGCAGCTTGGGACAGTCCGAAGAGACCCAGTACTTC.

This clone was observed a handful of times. The chain is built from TRBV7-6 and TRBJ2-5; 9 nucleotides line up with TRBD2. This CDR3 contains 17 residues. V shed 3 bases, J shed 5 bases, and the junction held 13 bases outside the gene matches. Looked up from germline, CDR1 is SGHVS and CDR2 is FNYEAQ. The CDR3 here is CASSLLPLAGLRETQYF. Here the CDR3 DNA reads TGTGCCAGCAGCTTGCTCCCACTAGCGGGTCTGAGGGAGACCCAGTACTTC.

This clone was recorded once. The V call is TRBV5-6, the J call TRBJ1-5; D is perhaps TRBD1 (5 bases). The CDR3 loop spans 13 amino acids. CDR1 is SGHDT and CDR2 is YYEEEE in the germline V gene. V lost 5 bases, J lost 6 bases, and 12 bases lay in between. The CDR3, as DNA: TGTGCCAGCAGTCAAGGGGATCGTCAGCCCCAGCATTTT. It is translated as CASSQGDRQPQHF.

The gene calls are TRBV28 and TRBJ2-1; 14 bases match TRBD2. Germline V gene sequence: CDR1 MDHEN, CDR2 SYDVKM. The CDR3 has 16 residues. The V and J ends lost 2 bases and 6 bases, in that order; junction bases with no gene match: 3. CDR3 sequence (DNA): TGTGCCAGCAGTTTAGCCGGACTAGCGGGAGGCAATGAGCAGTTCTTC. Its translation: CASSLAGLAGGNEQFF.

The chain couples TRBV7-2 to TRBJ2-7; D possibly corresponds to TRBD2 (6 bases). V lost 3 bases to trimming and J lost 4 bases, with 13 bases between them. Germline V gives CDR1 SGHTA, CDR2 FQGNSA. There are 14 residues in the CDR3. CDR3 in amino acids: CASSLTSGVYEQYF. CDR3 in DNA: TGTGCCAGCAGCTTGACATCGGGGGTTTACGAGCAGTACTTC.

The rearrangement joins TRBV7-9 to TRBJ2-7; D remains ambiguous. Trimming took 5 bases from V and 1 from J, leaving 6 bases between them. The CDR3 is made up of 12 amino acids. Germline V gene data show CDR1 as SEHNR and CDR2 as FQNEAQ (reference sequence). CDR3 bases: TGTGCCAGCAGCCCCTCTTCCTACGAGCAGTACTTC. Protein: CASSPSSYEQYF. Filled out from reference TRBV7-9 and TRBJ2-7, the complete variable domain reads DTGVSQNPRHKITKRGQNVTFRCDPISEHNRLYWYRQTLGQGPEFLTYFQNEAQLEKSRLLSDRFSAERPKGSFSTLEIQRTEQGDSAMYLCASSPSSYEQYFGPGTRLTVT.

V usage is TRBV19 and J usage is TRBJ1-3; 9 bases are shared with TRBD1. Germline-derived CDR1 and CDR2 are LNHDA and SQIVND (reference sequence). V trimming: 4 bases; J trimming: 2 bases; junction bases outside the gene matches: 6. This CDR3 is 16 amino acids long. CDR3 DNA: TGTGCCAGTAGTAACGAACAGGGGGCAACTGGAAACACCATATATTTT. Its protein is CASSNEQGATGNTIYF. The variable domain in full, completed from reference TRBV19 and TRBJ1-3, reads DGGITQSPKYLFRKEGQNVTLSCEQNLNHDAMYWYRQDPGQGLRLIYYSQIVNDFQKGDIAEGYSVSREKKESFPLTVTSAQKNPTAFYLCASSNEQGATGNTIYFGEGSWLTVV.

CDR3 amino acids: CASSAHDTVLYGYTF. The DNA for the CDR3 is TGTGCCAGCAGCGCCCACGACACCGTATTGTATGGCTACACCTTC. The chain is built from TRBV9 and TRBJ1-2; unclear D gene. Germline lookup yields CDR1 SGDLS and CDR2 YYNGEE. The V end was cut by 3 bases, the J end by 5 bases, with 17 bases between. The CDR3 is made up of 15 amino acids.

The rearrangement joins TRBV23-1 to TRBJ2-7, with a weak D call TRBD1 (7 bases). TRBV23-1 is an ORF, and what it does is uncertain. Trimming took off 0 bases at V and 5 bases at J, with 35 bases between the two ends. This CDR3 comprises 22 residues. Here the CDR3 reads CASSQSRDSSVCIRELEDEQYF. CDR3 DNA sequence: TGCGCCAGCAGTCAATCGAGGGACAGTTCGGTGTGTATCCGGGAGCTAGAAGACGAGCAGTACTTC.

The chain carries TRBV19 and TRBJ2-1; D gene unclear. Germline loops: CDR1 LNHDA, CDR2 SQIVND (reference sequence). Between the trimmed V and J ends, which lost 5 bases and 9 bases, there was a span of 14 bases. The CDR3 length is 13 residues. The CDR3 coding sequence is TGTGCCAGTAGTCCGGATTTTAGTGGTGAGCAGTTCTTC. It is translated as CASSPDFSGEQFF.

V usage is TRBV10-3 and J usage is TRBJ1-1; D gene ambiguous. V was trimmed by 4 bases and J by 0 bases, leaving 15 bases between them. The CDR3 consists of 16 residues. CDR1 is ENHRY, CDR2 SYGVKD, per germline. This chain's CDR3 is CAISGSDGLMNTEAFF. In nucleotides, the CDR3 is TGTGCCATCAGTGGCTCGGACGGTTTGATGAACACTGAAGCTTTCTTT.

The V call is TRBV7-6, the J call TRBJ2-3; tentatively, D is TRBD2 (5 bases). Germline lookup yields CDR1 SGHVS and CDR2 FNYEAQ. This CDR3 spans 16 amino acids. Trimming stripped 3 bases from V and 4 bases from J, with 17 bases between. This CDR3 is CASSFDSETESDTQYF. CDR3 DNA: TGTGCCAGCAGCTTTGATAGCGAAACAGAATCAGATACGCAGTATTTT.

This chain connects TRBV7-2 to TRBJ2-3; 10 nucleotides match TRBD2. V was pared by 1 base and J by 6 bases, with 7 bases of the junction left unmatched. CDR1 SGHTA and CDR2 FQGNSA come from the germline V gene. This CDR3 comprises 16 residues. Here the CDR3 DNA reads TGTGCCAGCAGCTTAGGTCTAGCGGGAGTTACGGATACGCAGTATTTT. Residues: CASSLGLAGVTDTQYF.

The J gene is TRBJ1-2, the V gene TRBV6-1; D gene uncertain. V dropped 2 bases and J dropped 9 bases, with 10 bases sitting between them. Germline loops: CDR1 MNHNS, CDR2 SASEGT. The CDR3 runs 12 residues. The CDR3 DNA reads as TGTGCCAGCAGTGAACTGGGGTTTAGCTACACCTTC. Protein sequence: CASSELGFSYTF.